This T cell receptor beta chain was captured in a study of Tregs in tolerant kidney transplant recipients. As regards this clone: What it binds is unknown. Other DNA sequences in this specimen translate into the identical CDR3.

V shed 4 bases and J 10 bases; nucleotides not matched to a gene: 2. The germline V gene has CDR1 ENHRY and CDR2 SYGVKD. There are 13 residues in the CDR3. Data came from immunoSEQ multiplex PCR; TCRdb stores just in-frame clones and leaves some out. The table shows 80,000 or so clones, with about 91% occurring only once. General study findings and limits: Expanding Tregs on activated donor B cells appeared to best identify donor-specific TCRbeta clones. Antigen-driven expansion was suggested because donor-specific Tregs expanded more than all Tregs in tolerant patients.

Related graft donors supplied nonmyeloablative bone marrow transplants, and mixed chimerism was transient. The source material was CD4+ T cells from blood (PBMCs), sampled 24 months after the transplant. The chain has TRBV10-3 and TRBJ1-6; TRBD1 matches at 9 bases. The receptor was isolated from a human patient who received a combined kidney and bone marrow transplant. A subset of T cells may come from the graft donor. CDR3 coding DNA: TGTGCCATCAGTGGCGACAGGGGGTCACCCCTCCACTTT. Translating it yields CAISGDRGSPLHF.